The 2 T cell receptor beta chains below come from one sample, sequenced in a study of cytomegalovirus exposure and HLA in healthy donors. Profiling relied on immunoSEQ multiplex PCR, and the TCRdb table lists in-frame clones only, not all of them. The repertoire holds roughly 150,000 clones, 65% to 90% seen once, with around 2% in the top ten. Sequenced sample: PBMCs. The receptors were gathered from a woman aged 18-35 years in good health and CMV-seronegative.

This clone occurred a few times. Here the CDR3 reads CAISEDRGRYGYTF. The CDR3 coding sequence is TGTGCCATCAGTGAGGACAGGGGGCGGTATGGCTACACCTTC. The V and J genes are TRBV10-3 and TRBJ1-2; TRBD1 matches 10 bases. From germline, CDR1 is ENHRY and CDR2 SYGVKD. This CDR3 has 14 residues. With V trimmed by 2 bases and J by 5 bases, 2 bases remained unmatched.

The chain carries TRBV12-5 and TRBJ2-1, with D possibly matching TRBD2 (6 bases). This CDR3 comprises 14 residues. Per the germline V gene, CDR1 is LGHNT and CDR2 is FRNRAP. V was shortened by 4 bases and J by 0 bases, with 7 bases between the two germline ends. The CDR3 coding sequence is TGTGCTAGTGGTTCGGGAGTCTCCTACAATGAGCAGTTCTTC. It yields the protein CASGSGVSYNEQFF.